A selection of T cell receptor beta chains follows, all from one sample in a study of TIL therapy for anti-PD-1-resistant metastatic lung cancer. Clones were sequenced by immunoSEQ multiplex PCR, and TCRdb holds only the in-frame ones, with some missing. The data show just under 60,000 clones, with 55% to 70% seen just once and less than 8% held by the top ten. Sequences were derived from blood, sampled at baseline. The source is a person aged 25-85 years with non-small cell lung cancer. The CDR3 runs from the conserved cysteine through the conserved F or W. A D gene is named only where the DNA matches it firmly. Not all rows give a size; the values are once, few, many and, for expanded clones, a class.

d_call j_call clone_size v_call cdr3_nt cdr3_aa
. TRBJ1-1 . TRBV30 TGTGCCTGGAGCGGGGGGGGACCGATTGTAAGTTTCTTT CAWSGGGPIVSFF
. TRBJ1-5 few TRBV6-1 TGTGCCAGCAGTGAGATGGAGAATCAGCCCCAGCATTTT CASSEMENQPQHF
TRBD2 TRBJ2-7 many TRBV4-2 TGTGCCAGCAGCCGCGTCTCTGGCGGGGGGGCTTACGAGCAGTACTTC CASSRVSGGGAYEQYF
. TRBJ2-2 . TRBV13 TGTGCCAGCAGCCTAAGGGCAGGTTCCCTCACCGGGGAGCTGTTTTTT CASSLRAGSLTGELFF
. TRBJ1-4 . TRBV20-1 TGCAGTGCGGGATTAGGTGAAAAACTGTTTTTT CSAGLGEKLFF
. TRBJ1-1 . TRBV29-1 TGCAGCGTACACAGGGACATGAACACTGAAGCTTTCTTT CSVHRDMNTEAFF
. TRBJ2-1 once TRBV11-2 TGTGCCAGCAGCTTACCTAGCAATGAGCAGTTCTTC CASSLPSNEQFF
. TRBJ2-4 . TRBV2 TGTGCCAGCAGTGTGGGTACCAAAAACATTCAGTACTTC CASSVGTKNIQYF
TRBD2 TRBJ2-1 . TRBV30 TGTGCCTGGAGTAGGGCTAGCGGGAGAGATGAGCAGTTCTTC CAWSRASGRDEQFF
TRBD2 TRBJ2-1 . TRBV10-3 TGTGCCATCAGTAGCCTCGGACTAGCGGGGGAGGGAGATGAGCAGTTCTTC CAISSLGLAGEGDEQFF
. TRBJ1-1 . TRBV5-4 TGTGCCAGCACCTTACGGGGCCAGGGTGGGACTGAAGCTTTCTTT CASTLRGQGGTEAFF
. TRBJ1-4 few TRBV18 TGTGCCAGCTCCCCTAACCCTCAGGAAAAACTGTTTTTT CASSPNPQEKLFF
. TRBJ1-6 . TRBV6-1 TGTGCCAGCAGTGCAGACAGGCCAGGATCCTGGAATTCACCCCTCCACTTT CASSADRPGSWNSPLHF
TRBD1 TRBJ1-2 . TRBV10-3 TGTGCCATCAGAGCTGGACAGGGAAAACATGGCTACACCTTC CAIRAGQGKHGYTF
TRBD2 TRBJ2-1 . TRBV7-2 TGTGCCAGCAGCTTAACCCCTAGCGGGGTCTCTCACAATGAGCAGTTCTTC CASSLTPSGVSHNEQFF
TRBD1 TRBJ2-7 . TRBV18 TGTGCCAGCTCACCGGGCGGACAGGGGAAAGTAAAGTCCTCCTACGAGCAGTACTTC CASSPGGQGKVKSSYEQYF
TRBD1 TRBJ2-7 . TRBV27 TGTGCCAGCAGTTTAGCTGGGACAGGGGTTCGCGAGCAGTACTTC CASSLAGTGVREQYF
. TRBJ1-1 . TRBV5-1 TGCGCCAGCAGCTTGGACGGGGCCCCAACTGAAGCTTTCTTT CASSLDGAPTEAFF
. TRBJ2-5 . TRBV5-1 TGCGCCAGCAGCTTGGAGGCGCACCAAGAGACCCAGTACTTC CASSLEAHQETQYF
. TRBJ1-1 . TRBV30 TGTGCCTGGAGGGGCAGGGGAGTAGCTTTCTTT CAWRGRGVAFF
TRBD2 TRBJ2-1 . TRBV6-5 TGTGCCAGCAGTTACATAGCGGGAGGGTGGAATGAGCAGTTCTTC CASSYIAGGWNEQFF
. TRBJ1-1 few TRBV13 TGTGCCAGCAGCCTTATGCTGGCAGCTAACACTGAAGCTTTCTTT CASSLMLAANTEAFF
TRBD2 TRBJ2-2 . TRBV6-5 TGTGCCAGCAGTTATGGGACTAGAGCCGGGGAGCTGTTTTTT CASSYGTRAGELFF
. TRBJ2-7 . TRBV5-4 TGTGCCAGCAGCTTGGGGGGTGGGACTTTTTTCGGCGAGCAGTACTTC CASSLGGGTFFGEQYF
TRBD1 TRBJ1-2 . TRBV10-3 TGTGCCATCGGTACAGGGGGCAGGATGAGCTATGGCTACACCTTC CAIGTGGRMSYGYTF
TRBD1 TRBJ1-3 . TRBV5-1 TGCGCCAGCAGCCCCGGACAGGGAGGGACCATATATTTT CASSPGQGGTIYF
TRBD2 TRBJ2-3 . TRBV5-1 TGCGCCAGCAGCGCAAACGGGGGGGCCGGAGATACGCAGTATTTT CASSANGGAGDTQYF
. TRBJ2-5 . TRBV13 TGTGCCAGCAGCCTGGCAGAGACCCAGTACTTC CASSLAETQYF
. TRBJ1-1 . TRBV7-2 TGTGCCAGCAGGCTAGCCATCTACACTGAAGCTTTCTTT CASRLAIYTEAFF